The 17 T cell receptor beta chains below all came from one sample that was sequenced in a study of shared T cell receptors in the human thymus. Clones were sequenced by immunoSEQ multiplex PCR, and TCRdb holds only the in-frame ones, with some missing. The sample holds about 380,000 clones; around 95% are singletons and the top ten take approximately 0.02%. The sequenced sample was thymocytes. These receptor sequences come from a human donor.

This chain uses TRBV27 with TRBJ2-7, with a possible D match to TRBD2 (6 bases). The CDR3 extends over 13 amino acids. Germline lookup yields CDR1 MNHEY and CDR2 SMNVEV (reference sequence). Trimming shortened V by 6 bases and J by 9 bases, and 18 bases separated the two germline ends. CDR3 sequence (DNA): TGTGCCAGCAGCACGGGACTCCAAAAGGGGCAGTACTTC. This codes for CASSTGLQKGQYF.

The CDR3 here is CASSFLSDRGEQYF. CDR3 bases: TGTGCCAGCAGCTTTCTGTCGGATCGGGGCGAGCAGTACTTC. The rearrangement links TRBV5-4 to TRBJ2-7; D possibly corresponds to TRBD2 (5 bases). In germline, CDR1 is SGHNT, CDR2 YYREEE (reference sequence). The V end lost 2 bases, the J end lost 6 bases, and 15 bases lay between the germline ends. The CDR3 loop spans 14 amino acids.

The CDR3 spells CASSGNSGANVLTF. Here the CDR3 DNA reads TGTGCCAGCAGTGGAAACTCTGGGGCCAACGTCCTGACTTTC. The rearrangement uses TRBV6-1 and TRBJ2-6; D unclear. Germline V gives CDR1 MNHNS, CDR2 SASEGT. Between the trimmed V and J ends, which lost 4 bases and 0 bases, there was a span of 4 bases. The CDR3 spans 14 residues.

J is TRBJ2-3 and V is TRBV27; D may be TRBD1 (5 bases). Germline CDR1 reads MNHEY; CDR2 reads SMNVEV (reference sequence). V was pared by 8 bases and J by 5 bases, with 8 bases between. The CDR3 consists of 11 residues. CDR3 bases: TGTGCCAGCCGAAGGGGAGATACGCAGTATTTT. Translating it yields CASRRGDTQYF.

This sequence joins TRBV10-3 and TRBJ2-2, with a tentative D call TRBD2 (6 bases). Trimming shortened V by 4 bases and J by 4 bases, and 13 bases separated the two germline ends. The germline V gene encodes CDR1 ENHRY and CDR2 SYGVKD. CDR3 size: 15 residues. CDR3 sequence: CAISGGGSGTGELFF. The CDR3 DNA is TGTGCCATCAGTGGTGGGGGGTCGGGCACCGGGGAGCTGTTTTTT.

This chain joins TRBV27 and TRBJ2-1, with D perhaps matching TRBD2 (5 bases). Per germline, CDR1 MNHEY and CDR2 SMNVEV (reference sequence). The CDR3 consists of 17 residues. Between the trimmed V and J ends, which lost 5 bases and 0 bases, there was a span of 17 bases. The CDR3 here is CASSPTVERSSYNEQFF. CDR3 coding DNA: TGTGCCAGCAGTCCGACGGTGGAGCGGAGCTCCTACAATGAGCAGTTCTTC.

This clone was seen a handful of times. The chain uses TRBV10-1 and TRBJ1-5, with TRBD1 matching over 9 bases. V shed 8 bases and J 6 bases; nucleotides not matched to a gene: 5. The CDR3 totals 13 residues. Germline CDR1 WNHNN, CDR2 SYGVQD (reference sequence). CDR3: CASGDREGQPQHF. DNA for the CDR3: TGCGCCAGCGGGGACAGGGAGGGTCAGCCCCAGCATTTT.

The CDR3 loop reads CASSITAPIRYNEQFF. CDR3 nucleotide sequence: TGTGCCAGTAGTATAACCGCCCCGATTCGCTACAATGAGCAGTTCTTC. This chain joins TRBV19 and TRBJ2-1; D uncertain. CDR1 is LNHDA and CDR2 is SQIVND in the germline V gene (reference sequence). V was pared by 2 bases and J by 3 bases, with 14 bases between. This CDR3 contains 16 residues.

The chain links TRBV27 to TRBJ2-1, with 14 bases matching TRBD2. The CDR3 is made up of 20 amino acids. The germline gives CDR1 MNHEY, CDR2 SMNVEV (reference sequence). V was pared by 6 bases and J by 0 bases, with 13 bases of the junction left unmatched. In DNA, the CDR3 is TGTGCCAGCAGGCCCTCGACTAGCGGGAGGGCCCCCAGCTCCTACAATGAGCAGTTCTTC. Encoded protein: CASRPSTSGRAPSSYNEQFF.

The rearrangement links TRBV6-6 to TRBJ1-1; no clear D gene. Trimming shortened V by 5 bases and J by 0 bases, and 10 bases separated the two germline ends. There are 14 residues in the CDR3. Looked up from germline, CDR1 is MNHNY and CDR2 is SVGAGI (reference sequence). CDR3 protein: CASSAGYMNTEAFF. CDR3 DNA sequence: TGTGCCAGCAGTGCCGGGTACATGAACACTGAAGCTTTCTTT.

The CDR3 DNA is TGTGCCTGGAGTGTAGCGTCTAGCGGGTATTACAATGAGCAGTTCTTC. This translates into CAWSVASSGYYNEQFF. This chain joins TRBV30 and TRBJ2-1; 8 positions agree with TRBD2. The germline V gene encodes CDR1 GTSNPN and CDR2 SVGIG (reference sequence). This CDR3 spans 16 amino acids. V was clipped by 0 bases and J by 4 bases; unmatched bases: 8. The whole variable domain, remainder taken from reference TRBV30 and TRBJ2-1, is SQTIHQWPATLVQPVGSPLSLECTVEGTSNPNLYWYRQAAGRGLQLLFYSVGIGQISSEVPQNLSASRPQDRQFILSSKKLLLSDSGFYLCAWSVASSGYYNEQFFGPGTRLTVL.

This sequence joins TRBV27 and TRBJ1-1, with a tentative D call TRBD1 (5 bases). CDR3 size: 14 residues. Germline V CDR1 and CDR2: MNHEY, SMNVEV (reference sequence). Trimming removed 6 bases from V and 3 bases from J, with 14 bases in between. The CDR3 sequence: CASSTTALDTEAFF. CDR3 coding DNA: TGTGCCAGCAGCACGACAGCCCTGGACACTGAAGCTTTCTTT.

The sample holds one count of this clone. The chain combines TRBV6-4 with TRBJ2-3; D unclear. Germline V gives CDR1 MRHNA, CDR2 SNTAGT. The V end lost 6 bases, the J end lost 1 base, and 8 bases lay between the germline ends. CDR3 length: 13 amino acids. The CDR3 sequence is CASSLVGTDTQYF. The DNA for the CDR3 is TGTGCCAGCAGCCTTGTGGGCACAGATACGCAGTATTTT.

V and J are TRBV11-2 and TRBJ2-1, with 8 bases that match TRBD2. The CDR3 totals 16 residues. Germline CDR1 reads SGHAT; CDR2 reads FQNNGV. Trimming removed 4 bases from V and 6 bases from J; junction bases left unmatched: 11. The DNA for the CDR3 is TGTGCCAGCAGCTGGAATTCGGGACTAGAACCCAATGAGCAGTTCTTC. This gives the protein CASSWNSGLEPNEQFF.

This chain links TRBV10-3 with TRBJ2-7, with a weak D call TRBD2 (6 bases). Germline-derived CDR1 and CDR2 are ENHRY and SYGVKD. The CDR3 length is 13 residues. Trimming shortened V by 4 bases and J by 2 bases, and 9 bases separated the two germline ends. As DNA, the CDR3 is TGTGCCATCAGTGTGTCGGGGGCCTACGAGCAGTACTTC. It encodes CAISVSGAYEQYF.

The chain links TRBV9 to TRBJ2-5; no clear D. Deletions cut 4 bases from V and 5 bases from J, with 18 bases between. The CDR3 consists of 15 residues. Germline lookup yields CDR1 SGDLS and CDR2 YYNGEE. As DNA, the CDR3 is TGTGCCAGCAGCCCGACATCGTGGGTTCAGGAGACCCAGTACTTC. Translation: CASSPTSWVQETQYF. Variable domain in full (rest from reference TRBV9 and TRBJ2-5): DSGVTQTPKHLITATGQRVTLRCSPRSGDLSVYWYQQSLDQGLQFLIQYYNGEERAKGNILERFSAQQFPDLHSELNLSSLELGDSALYFCASSPTSWVQETQYFGPGTRLLVL.

The rearrangement links TRBV28 to TRBJ1-3; D ambiguous. CDR1 and CDR2 (germline): MDHEN, SYDVKM. The CDR3 covers 15 residues. V was trimmed by 1 base and J by 0 bases, leaving 7 bases between them. The CDR3 DNA reads TGTGCCAGCAGTTTATCCCTTGGCTCTGGAAACACCATATATTTT. Its translation: CASSLSLGSGNTIYF.